What follows is one T cell receptor (beta chain) and its context. Its cognate antigen is unknown. Germline V gives CDR1 SEHNR, CDR2 FQNEAQ (reference sequence). The CDR3 spans 18 residues. V lost 0 bases and J lost 4, with 21 bases in between. The sample is drawn from a study of cytomegalovirus exposure and HLA in healthy donors. The study ran its PCR with 60 Vbeta and 13 Jbeta primers. Sequencing used immunoSEQ multiplex PCR; TCRdb keeps in-frame clones, though not all of them. The sample features about 65,000 clones, with more than 15% in its top ten. The study's findings and limits: Many donors carried some public TCRs, although rarity characterized most TCR sequences. Testing in vitro showed three CMV-associated chains specific for CMV antigens.

Sequenced: PBMCs. The sequence derives from a boy aged 10-17 years in good health and CMV-seronegative. V gene TRBV7-9 combines with J gene TRBJ1-2; D not resolved. The CDR3 DNA reads as TGTGCCAGCAGCTTAGCCCGGGAAGAGTGGGCAGAGCTCTATGGCTACACCTTC. Protein: CASSLAREEWAELYGYTF.